Given below is one TCR beta chain in context. Its binding antigen is unknown. No quality values exist for individual bases; no much larger clone is one base distant. To sequence the TCRbeta CDR3 region, genomic DNA was isolated from the sorted cells. The immunoSEQ Assay was used to sequence the TCRbeta CDR3 regions. Entries here come from immuneACCESS through TCRdb and include only in-frame sequences with V and J called. Some clones fail to appear in such tables; in the studies checked, an unresolved V gene covers under half of the shortfall, and the cause of the remainder is unknown. For this sample there are tens of thousands of clones; roughly 89% appear just once. The leading ten clones occupy 0.33% of the sample. Patients with autoimmune disease history or receiving systemic immunosuppression were excluded from the trial. Peripheral blood for TCR sequencing was drawn from every dose cohort at baseline, at cycle 4 day 1 and at cycle 7 day 1. Samples were obtained from an open-label, multicenter, first-in-human phase I dose-escalation trial of ivuxolimab. The trial enrolled adults with locally advanced or metastatic head and neck squamous cell, hepatocellular, melanoma or renal cell carcinoma. CD4+ and CD8+ T cells were sorted separately from peripheral blood before TCR sequencing.

The junction carries 16 bases between V and J, which are trimmed by 5 bases and 8 bases respectively. Looking up the germline V gene yields CDR1 SGHVS and CDR2 FQNEAQ. CDR3 length: 13 amino acids, cysteine to phenylalanine. The kept DNA is CDR3 alone, 39 bases in frame from the first base. The sample is drawn from a study of OX40 agonist ivuxolimab in advanced cancers. At the level of the whole study: Ivuxolimab, which targeted the costimulatory receptor OX40 (CD134), was an agonistic, fully human IgG2 monoclonal antibody. The purpose of peripheral TCRbeta sequencing was to test whether ivuxolimab changed TCR sequence diversity and led to clonal T-cell expansion. Partial responses occurred in three dose-escalation patients, of whom one had hepatocellular carcinoma and two had cutaneous melanoma. Of the roughly 50 dose-escalation patients, hepatocellular carcinoma was present in around 19, melanoma in approximately 15, renal cell carcinoma in 9 and head and neck cancer in 9. In the dose-escalation cohort, around four fifths of patients were male, and the mean age was 60 years with a range of roughly 23 to 90. The monotherapy dose-escalation portion (N ≈ 50 patients) of the phase I ivuxolimab trial is reported in the paper. Patients were allowed to have had prior anti-PD-1, anti-PD-L1 or anti-CTLA-4 therapy, and around two fifths of the dose-escalation patients had been treated with checkpoint inhibitors. Intravenous ivuxolimab was administered to patients every 2 weeks at six dose levels: 0.01, 0.1, 0.3, 1.5, 3 and 10 mg/kg. Overall study results and their limits: Antigen specificity was not determined for the clonally expanded peripheral T cells. Partial responders in the 0.1-3.0 mg/kg groups had among the lowest normalized peripheral clonal expansion, especially among CD8+ T cells. After ivuxolimab, expanded clones were on average more numerous among CD8+ T cells than among CD4+ T cells. At doses from 0.1 to 3.0 mg/kg, clonal expansion was seen in both CD4+ and CD8+ blood T cells between baseline and week 6. Low levels of normalized T-cell clonal expansion were also seen in some patients who did not respond.

Rearrangement joined TRBV7-8 to TRBJ2-7; the D gene could be either TRBD1 or TRBD2, each agreeing at 6 bases. This TCR came from an adult with an advanced solid tumor such as melanoma, head and neck, liver or kidney cancer. The starting material was CD4+ or CD8+ T cells sorted from blood, obtained in a trial of the OX40 agonist ivuxolimab. Here is the DNA: TGTGCCAGCAGCGACCGATACGGGGGCCAGCAGTACTTC. It encodes CASSDRYGGQQYF.